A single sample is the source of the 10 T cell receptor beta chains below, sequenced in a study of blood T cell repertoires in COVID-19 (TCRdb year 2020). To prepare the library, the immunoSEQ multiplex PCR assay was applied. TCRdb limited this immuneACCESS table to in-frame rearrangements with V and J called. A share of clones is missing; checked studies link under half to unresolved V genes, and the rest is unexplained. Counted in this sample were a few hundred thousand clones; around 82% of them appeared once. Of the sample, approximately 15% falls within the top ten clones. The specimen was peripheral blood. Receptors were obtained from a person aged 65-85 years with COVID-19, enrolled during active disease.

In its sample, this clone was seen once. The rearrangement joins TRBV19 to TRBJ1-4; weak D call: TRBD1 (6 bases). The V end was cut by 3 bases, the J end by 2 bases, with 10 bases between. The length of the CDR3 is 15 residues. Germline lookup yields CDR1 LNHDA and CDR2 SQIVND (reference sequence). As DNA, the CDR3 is TGTGCCAGTAGTATCTCTGGGGGCACTAATGAAAAACTGTTTTTT. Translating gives CASSISGGTNEKLFF.

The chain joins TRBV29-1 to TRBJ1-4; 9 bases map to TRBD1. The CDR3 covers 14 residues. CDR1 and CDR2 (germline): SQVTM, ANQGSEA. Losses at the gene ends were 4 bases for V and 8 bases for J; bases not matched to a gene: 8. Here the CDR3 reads CSVGDRANREKLFF. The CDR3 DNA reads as TGCAGCGTTGGGGACAGGGCGAATCGGGAAAAACTGTTTTTT.

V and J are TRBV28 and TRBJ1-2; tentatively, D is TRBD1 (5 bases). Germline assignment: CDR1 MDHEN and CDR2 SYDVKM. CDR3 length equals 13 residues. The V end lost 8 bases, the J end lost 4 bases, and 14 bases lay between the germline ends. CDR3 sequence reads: CASGFTGSYGYTF. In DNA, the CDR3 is TGTGCCAGCGGGTTTACAGGAAGCTATGGCTACACCTTC.

The CDR3 DNA reads TGTGCCAGCAGGCTTGGACAGTCCTACGAGCAGTACTTC. This sequence encodes CASRLGQSYEQYF. V is TRBV6-5 and J is TRBJ2-7; D is possibly TRBD1 (6 bases). With 6 bases removed from V and 1 base from J, the gap between germline ends came to 10 bases. Germline CDR1 MNHEY, CDR2 SVGAGI. CDR3 size: 13 residues.

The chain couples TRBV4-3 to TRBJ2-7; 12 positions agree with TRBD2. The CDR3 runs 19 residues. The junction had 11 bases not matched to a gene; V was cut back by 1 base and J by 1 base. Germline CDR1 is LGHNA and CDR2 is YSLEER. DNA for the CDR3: TGCGCCAGCAGCCAAGCCCTCGTGCTAGCGGGAGGGCTGTCCTACGAGCAGTACTTC. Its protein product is CASSQALVLAGGLSYEQYF.

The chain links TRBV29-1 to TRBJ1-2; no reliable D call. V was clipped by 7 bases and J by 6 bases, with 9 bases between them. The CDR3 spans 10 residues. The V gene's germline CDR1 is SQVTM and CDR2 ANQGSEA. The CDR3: CSAQQDGYTF. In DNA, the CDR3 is TGCAGCGCTCAACAAGATGGCTACACCTTC. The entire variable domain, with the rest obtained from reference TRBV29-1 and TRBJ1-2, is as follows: SAVISQKPSRDICQRGTSLTIQCQVDSQVTMMFWYRQQPGQSLTLIATANQGSEATYESGFVIDKFPISRPNLTFSTLTVSNMSPEDSSIYLCSAQQDGYTFGSGTRLTVV.

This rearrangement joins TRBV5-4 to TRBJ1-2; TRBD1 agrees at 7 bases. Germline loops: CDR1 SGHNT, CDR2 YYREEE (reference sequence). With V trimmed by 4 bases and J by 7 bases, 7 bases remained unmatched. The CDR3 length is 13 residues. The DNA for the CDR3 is TGTGCCAGCAGCCCCAGGGGGTCCGCTGGCTACACCTTC. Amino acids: CASSPRGSAGYTF.

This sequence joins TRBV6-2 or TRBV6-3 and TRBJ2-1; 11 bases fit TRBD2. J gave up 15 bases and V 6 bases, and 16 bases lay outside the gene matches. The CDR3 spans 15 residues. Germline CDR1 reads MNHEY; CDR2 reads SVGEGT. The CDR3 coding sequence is TGTGCCAGCAGCCCCACTAGCGGGAGTCAGGCGCTTCCGTTCTTC. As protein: CASSPTSGSQALPFF.

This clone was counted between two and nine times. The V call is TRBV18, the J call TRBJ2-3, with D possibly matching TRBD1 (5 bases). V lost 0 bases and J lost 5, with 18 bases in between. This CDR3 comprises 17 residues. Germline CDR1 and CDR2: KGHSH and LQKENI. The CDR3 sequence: CASSPPARTTTRDTQYF. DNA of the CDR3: TGTGCCAGCTCACCACCGGCCAGGACAACTACAAGAGATACGCAGTATTTT. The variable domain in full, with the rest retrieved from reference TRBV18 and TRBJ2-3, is NAGVMQNPRHLVRRRGQEARLRCSPMKGHSHVYWYRQLPEEGLKFMVYLQKENIIDESGMPKERFSAEFPKEGPSILRIQQVVRGDSAAYFCASSPPARTTTRDTQYFGPGTRLTVL.

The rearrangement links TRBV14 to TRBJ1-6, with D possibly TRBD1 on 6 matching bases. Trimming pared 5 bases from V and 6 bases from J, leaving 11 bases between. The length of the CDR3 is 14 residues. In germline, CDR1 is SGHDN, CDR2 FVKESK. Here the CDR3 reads CASSYRVFNSPLHF. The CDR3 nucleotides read TGTGCCAGCAGCTACAGGGTTTTTAATTCACCCCTCCACTTT. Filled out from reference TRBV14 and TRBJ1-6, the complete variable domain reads EAGVTQFPSHSVIEKGQTVTLRCDPISGHDNLYWYRRVMGKEIKFLLHFVKESKQDESGMPNNRFLAERTGGTYSTLKVQPAELEDSGVYFCASSYRVFNSPLHFGNGTRLTVT.